The 2 T cell receptor beta chains below all came from one sample that was sequenced in a study of sequential checkpoint blockade in melanoma. The treatment: randomized to nivolumab then ipilimumab (arm A) or the reverse (arm B). Profiling relied on immunoSEQ multiplex PCR, and the TCRdb table lists in-frame clones only, not all of them. The sample has about 13,000 clones; about three quarters are singletons. The material sequenced was CD8+ T cells sorted from blood (inferred from file names), taken from a patient given nivolumab and ipilimumab in sequence. These receptors all stem from a human donor with melanoma.

This chain uses TRBV5-4 with TRBJ2-7; 7 bases are a match to TRBD2. Germline values: CDR1 SGHNT, CDR2 YYREEE (reference sequence). CDR3 length: 14 residues. Losses at the gene ends were 6 bases for V and 3 bases for J; bases not matched to a gene: 9. The CDR3 loop is CASKAGLVGYEQYF. CDR3 nucleotide sequence: TGTGCCAGCAAGGCCGGACTAGTGGGCTACGAGCAGTACTTC.

This clone occurred once. The chain joins TRBV9 to TRBJ1-2; TRBD1 might be the D (5 bases). The CDR3 is made up of 12 amino acids. The germline V gene has CDR1 SGDLS and CDR2 YYNGEE. With 3 bases removed from V and 7 bases from J, the gap between germline ends came to 10 bases. CDR3 region: CASSEGGGGYTF. The CDR3 DNA follows: TGTGCCAGCAGCGAGGGCGGGGGTGGCTACACCTTC.